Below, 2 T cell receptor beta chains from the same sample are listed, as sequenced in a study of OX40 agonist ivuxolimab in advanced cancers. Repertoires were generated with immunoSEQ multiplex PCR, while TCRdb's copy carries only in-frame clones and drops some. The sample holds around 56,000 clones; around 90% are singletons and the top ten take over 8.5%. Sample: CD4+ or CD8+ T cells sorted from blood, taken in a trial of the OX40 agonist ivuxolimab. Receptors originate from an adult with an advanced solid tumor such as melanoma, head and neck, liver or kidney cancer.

CDR3 amino acids: CASSYGQGAGNTIYF. DNA for the CDR3: TGTGCCAGCAGCTACGGACAGGGTGCGGGAAACACCATATATTTT. This chain joins TRBV28 and TRBJ1-3; 8 bases are shared with TRBD1. The CDR3 spans 15 residues. V shed 6 bases and J 4 bases; nucleotides not matched to a gene: 8. Germline V lookup: CDR1 MDHEN, CDR2 SYDVKM.

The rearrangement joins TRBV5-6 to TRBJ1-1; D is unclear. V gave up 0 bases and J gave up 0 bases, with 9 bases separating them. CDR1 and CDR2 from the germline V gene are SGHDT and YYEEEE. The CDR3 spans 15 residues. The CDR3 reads CASSLAGNMNTEAFF. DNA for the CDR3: TGTGCCAGCAGCTTGGCGGGAAACATGAACACTGAAGCTTTCTTT.